Sequencing of this T cell receptor (beta chain) was carried out in a study of OX40 agonist ivuxolimab in advanced cancers. Study-level background: Patients received intravenous ivuxolimab every 2 weeks at 0.01 to 10 mg/kg. Of mixed ages from about 23 to 85 and averaging about 65 years, the group was roughly 83% male. Hepatocellular carcinoma, melanoma, renal cell or head and neck cancer occurred in dose-escalation patients.

Study-wide results and limits: The study found among the lowest clonal expansion in partial responders at 0.1-3.0 mg/kg.

Profiling relied on immunoSEQ multiplex PCR, and the TCRdb table lists in-frame clones only, not all of them. The data contain over 70,000 clones, nearly 90% of them singletons. To note about this clone: Its antigen remains unidentified.

Trimming at V came to 7 bases and at J to 1 base, leaving 8 bases not matched to a gene. CDR1 and CDR2 from the germline V gene are MNHEY and SVGAGI. CDR3 length: 15 amino acids. This chain uses TRBV6-5 with TRBJ1-1; 8 nucleotides agree with TRBD1. This TCR was recovered from an adult with an advanced solid tumor such as melanoma, head and neck, liver or kidney cancer. The sample in question was CD4+ or CD8+ T cells sorted from blood, obtained in a trial of the OX40 agonist ivuxolimab. DNA of the CDR3: TGTGCCAGCACACGGAAAGACAGGGGGAACACTGAAGCTTTCTTT. Translating gives CASTRKDRGNTEAFF.